The rows below give T cell receptor beta chains drawn from one sample of a study of early T cells in non-severe SARS-CoV-2 infection. Each CDR3 protein gets one entry after TCRdb re-called the 5' RACE reads with MiXCR. The data hold 70,000 to 95,000 distinct CDR3 sequences, with about 9.6% observed a single time. The material sequenced was whole blood. The receptors originated from an adult who was a healthcare worker with PCR-confirmed SARS-CoV-2 infection or an uninfected control (not recorded which). CDR3s include the opening cysteine and the closing phenylalanine or tryptophan. A D gene is named only where the DNA matches it firmly.

. | TRBJ2-7 | TRBV6-1 | CASSSGRYEQYF
. | TRBJ2-7 | TRBV5-5 | CASSLAGVVYEQYF
TRBD2 | TRBJ2-3 | TRBV20-1 | CSARGAGGRADTQYF
. | TRBJ1-2 | TRBV7-8 | CASSQTSGLYGYTF
TRBD2 | TRBJ2-1 | TRBV5-6 | CASNIAGGVEQFF
. | TRBJ2-1 | TRBV13 | CASSSSGTVNEQFF
. | TRBJ2-3 | TRBV10-3 | CAISERGTQYF
TRBD2 | TRBJ2-2 | TRBV2 | CASSDPSGSGTGELFF
. | TRBJ2-3 | TRBV28 | CASSADQRYTDTQYF
. | TRBJ2-7 | TRBV7-2 | CASSFNRGRPSYEQYF
. | TRBJ1-2 | TRBV3-1 | CASSQEGRTGYGYTF
TRBD2 | TRBJ2-1 | TRBV7-9 | CASTGLAGENEQFF
. | TRBJ2-3 | TRBV27 | CASSPDTSRTDTQYF
TRBD2 | TRBJ2-1 | TRBV4-1 | CASSLLTSGSGDEQFF
. | TRBJ2-1 | TRBV28 | CASSPLTGKWQFF
. | TRBJ2-7 | TRBV18 | CASSPVQGYEQYF
TRBD2 | TRBJ2-2 | TRBV5-1 | CASRTSGRTGELFF
. | TRBJ2-3 | TRBV7-9 | CASRPEMNTQYF
. | TRBJ2-3 | TRBV27 | CASRQGGTDTQYF
. | TRBJ2-7 | TRBV27 | CASSFTQGSYEQYF
. | TRBJ2-5 | TRBV7-2 | CASNYGSRGETQYF
. | TRBJ2-7 | TRBV4-1 | CASSPAIARSSYEQYF
. | TRBJ2-3 | TRBV15 | CAISTGSGPDTQYF
TRBD2 | TRBJ2-7 | TRBV2 | CASSDVRTSGSYEQYF
. | TRBJ2-2 | TRBV5-6 | CASSFQGQPEAGELFF
. | TRBJ2-7 | TRBV5-1 | CASSSGTWVAYEQYF
. | TRBJ2-7 | TRBV28 | CASSAFYEQYF
. | TRBJ2-7 | TRBV3-1 | CASSLRGEGPYEQYF
TRBD1 | TRBJ1-2 | TRBV20-1 | CSANRDRVLDGYTF